This T cell receptor (beta chain) derives from a study of shared clonotypes between healthy human individuals. On the study more broadly: The study used three CD4 naive, three CD4 memory, two CD8 naive and one CD8 memory plate per donor.

Remarks on this clone: Its antigen remains unidentified.

It was CD45RO-negative cells, positively selected for CCR7, that made up naive CD8 cells, with terminally differentiated effector memory CD45RA+ cells excluded. Findings and limits, study-wide: Specimens sampled were limited to blood, with tissue repertoires likely differing.

Trimming took off 2 bases at V and 4 bases at J, with 7 bases between the two ends. CDR3 length: 13 amino acids. Germline V gene sequence: CDR1 MNHEY, CDR2 SVGAGI. Some clones are missing from TCRdb's copy, which holds only in-frame ones; the method was immunoSEQ multiplex PCR. Altogether under 700,000 clones are present, 95% being singletons, with the ten largest covering over 0.09%. The V and J genes are TRBV6-5 and TRBJ2-3; no clear D. Sequences were obtained from naive CD8+ T cells sorted from blood. The origin of this receptor is a woman in her 30s in good health. In DNA, the CDR3 is TGTGCCAGCAGTTACGCGGTTTCAGATACGCAGTATTTT. It codes for CASSYAVSDTQYF.